The T cell receptor beta chain under discussion was sequenced for a study of identifying expanded T cells in peripheral blood. General study results and limits: Over two and four weeks, about 17 and 20 clones changed, versus around 1.2 between replicates. Clone count variance between roughly 2-week samples rose with total template count.

A note on this clone: Its antigen is as yet unknown.

Healthy donors had no documented immune events, such as infections, while sampled. The CDR3 length is 18 residues. Germline-derived CDR1 and CDR2 are KGHSH and LQKENI. J was trimmed by 1 base and V by 2 bases; bases with no gene match: 10. Profiled with immunoSEQ multiplex PCR; TCRdb holds only in-frame clones, not every one. Among about 85,000 clones listed, approximately 90% were seen once. This chain uses TRBV18 with TRBJ2-5, with 10 bases identical to TRBD2. Sequenced input: blood. This TCR came from a person aged 18-69 years in good health. The CDR3 DNA sequence: TGTGCCAGCTCACCAGTGGCTAGCGGGGGATCTTTCCAAGAGACCCAGTACTTC. Its translation: CASSPVASGGSFQETQYF. The full variable domain, its missing parts supplied by reference TRBV18 and TRBJ2-5, is NAGVMQNPRHLVRRRGQEARLRCSPMKGHSHVYWYRQLPEEGLKFMVYLQKENIIDESGMPKERFSAEFPKEGPSILRIQQVVRGDSAAYFCASSPVASGGSFQETQYFGPGTRLLVL.